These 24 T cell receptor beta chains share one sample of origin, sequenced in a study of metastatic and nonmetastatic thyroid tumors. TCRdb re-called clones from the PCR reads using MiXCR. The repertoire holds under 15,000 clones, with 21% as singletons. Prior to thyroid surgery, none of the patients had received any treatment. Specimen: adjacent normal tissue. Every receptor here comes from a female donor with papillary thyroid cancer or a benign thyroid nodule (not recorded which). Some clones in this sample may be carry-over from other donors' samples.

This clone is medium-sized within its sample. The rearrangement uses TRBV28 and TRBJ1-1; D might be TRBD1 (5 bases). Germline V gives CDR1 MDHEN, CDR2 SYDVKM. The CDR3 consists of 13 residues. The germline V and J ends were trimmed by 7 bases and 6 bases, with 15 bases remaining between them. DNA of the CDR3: TGTGCCAGCATCCTGAGGGGATTCCCTGAAGCTTTCTTT. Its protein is CASILRGFPEAFF. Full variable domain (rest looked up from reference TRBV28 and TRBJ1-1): DVKVTQSSRYLVKRTGEKVFLECVQDMDHENMFWYRQDPGLGLRLIYFSYDVKMKEKGDIPEGYSVSREKKERFSLILESASTNQTSMYLCASILRGFPEAFFGQGTRLTVV.

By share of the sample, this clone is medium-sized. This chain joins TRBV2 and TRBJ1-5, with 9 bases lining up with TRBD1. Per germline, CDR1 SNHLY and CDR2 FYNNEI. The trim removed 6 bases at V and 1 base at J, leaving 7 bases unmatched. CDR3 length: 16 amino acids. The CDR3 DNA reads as TGTGCCAGCAGCGGACAGGGGCTCGGGAGCAATCAGCCCCAGCATTTT. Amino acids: CASSGQGLGSNQPQHF.

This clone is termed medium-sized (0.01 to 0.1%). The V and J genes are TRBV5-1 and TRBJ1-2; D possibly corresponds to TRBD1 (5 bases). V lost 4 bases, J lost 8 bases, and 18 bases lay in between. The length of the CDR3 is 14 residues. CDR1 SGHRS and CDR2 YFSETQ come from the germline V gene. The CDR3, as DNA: TGCGCCAGCAGCCTGGAGGGGCAGTCGTTCGGCTACACCTTC. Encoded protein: CASSLEGQSFGYTF. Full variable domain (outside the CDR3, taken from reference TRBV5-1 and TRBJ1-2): KAGVTQTPRYLIKTRGQQVTLSCSPISGHRSVSWYQQTPGQGLQFLFEYFSETQRNKGNFPGRFSGRQFSNSRSEMNVSTLELGDSALYLCASSLEGQSFGYTFGSGTRLTVV.

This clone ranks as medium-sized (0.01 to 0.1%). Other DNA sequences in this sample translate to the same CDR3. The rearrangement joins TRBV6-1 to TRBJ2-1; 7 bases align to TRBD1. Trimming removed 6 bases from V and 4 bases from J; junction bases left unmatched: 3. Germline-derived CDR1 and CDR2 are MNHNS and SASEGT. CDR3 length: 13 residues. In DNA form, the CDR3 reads TGTGCCAGCAGGCCGGGACAGTACAATGAGCAGTTCTTC. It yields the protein CASRPGQYNEQFF.

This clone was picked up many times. CDR3 nucleotide sequence: TGTGCCAGCCCCCCTATGGGGAGGACAGATACGCAGTATTTT. This encodes CASPPMGRTDTQYF. The chain recombines TRBV18 with TRBJ2-3; D is perhaps TRBD2 (6 bases). V lost 8 bases and J 3 bases, leaving 15 bases between the germline ends. The CDR3 covers 14 residues. Germline V gene sequence: CDR1 KGHSH, CDR2 LQKENI. The full variable domain, its missing parts supplied by reference TRBV18 and TRBJ2-3, is NAGVMQNPRHLVRRRGQEARLRCSPMKGHSHVYWYRQLPEEGLKFMVYLQKENIIDESGMPKERFSAEFPKEGPSILRIQQVVRGDSAAYFCASPPMGRTDTQYFGPGTRLTVL.

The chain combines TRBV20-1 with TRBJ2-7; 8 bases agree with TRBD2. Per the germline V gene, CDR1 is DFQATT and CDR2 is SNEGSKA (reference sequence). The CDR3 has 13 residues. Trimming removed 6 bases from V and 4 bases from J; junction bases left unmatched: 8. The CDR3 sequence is CSAHGLAQYEQYF. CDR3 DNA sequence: TGCAGTGCCCATGGACTAGCTCAATACGAGCAGTACTTC.

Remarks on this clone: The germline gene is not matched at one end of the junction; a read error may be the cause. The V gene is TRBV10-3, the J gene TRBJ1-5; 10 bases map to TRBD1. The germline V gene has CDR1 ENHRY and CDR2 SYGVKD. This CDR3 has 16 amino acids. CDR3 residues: CAISDPRDRGNQPRHF. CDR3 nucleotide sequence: TGTGCCATCAGTGATCCGCGGGACAGGGGCAATCAGCCCCGGCATTTT.

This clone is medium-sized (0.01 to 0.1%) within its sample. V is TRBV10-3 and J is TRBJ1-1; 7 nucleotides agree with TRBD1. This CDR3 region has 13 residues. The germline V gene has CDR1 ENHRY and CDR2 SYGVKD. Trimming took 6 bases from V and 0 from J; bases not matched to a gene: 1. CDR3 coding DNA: TGTGCCATCAGGACAGGGTTGAACACTGAAGCTTTCTTT. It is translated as CAIRTGLNTEAFF.

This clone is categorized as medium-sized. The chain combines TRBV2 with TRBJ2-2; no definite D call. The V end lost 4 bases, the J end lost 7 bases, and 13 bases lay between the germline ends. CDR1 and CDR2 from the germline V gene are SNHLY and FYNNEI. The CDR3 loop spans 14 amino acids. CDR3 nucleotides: TGTGCCAGCAGTGGCCTGATAGCCATCGGGGAGCTGTTTTTT. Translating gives CASSGLIAIGELFF.

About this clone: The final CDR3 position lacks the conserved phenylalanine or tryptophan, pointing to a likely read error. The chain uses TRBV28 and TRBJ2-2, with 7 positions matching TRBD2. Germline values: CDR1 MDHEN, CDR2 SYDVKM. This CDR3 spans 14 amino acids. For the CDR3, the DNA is TGTGCCAGCAGTCTAACTAGCGCCACCTGGGAGCTGTTTGTT. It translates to CASSLTSATWELFV.

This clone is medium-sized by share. DNA for the CDR3: TGTGCCAGCACCCAAGGGGATGGGCAGTACTTC. Residues: CASTQGDGQYF. The J gene is TRBJ2-7, the V gene TRBV2; D possibly corresponds to TRBD1 (5 bases). Trimming pared 7 bases from V and 9 bases from J, leaving 13 bases between. Germline loops: CDR1 SNHLY, CDR2 FYNNEI. This CDR3 comprises 11 residues.

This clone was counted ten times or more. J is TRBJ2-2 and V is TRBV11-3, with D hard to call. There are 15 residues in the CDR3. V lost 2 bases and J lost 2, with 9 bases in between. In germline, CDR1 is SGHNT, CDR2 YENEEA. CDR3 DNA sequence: TGTGCCAGCAGCTTAACTGAAGAAAACACCGGGGAGCTGTTTTTT. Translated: CASSLTEENTGELFF.

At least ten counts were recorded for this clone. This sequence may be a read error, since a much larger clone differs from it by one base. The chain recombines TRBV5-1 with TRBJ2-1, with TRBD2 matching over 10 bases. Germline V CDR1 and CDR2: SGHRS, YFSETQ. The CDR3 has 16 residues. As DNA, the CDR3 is TGCACCAGCAGCCCCTTTCTAGCGGGAGTTGACAATGAGCAGTTCTTC. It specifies CTSSPFLAGVDNEQFF.

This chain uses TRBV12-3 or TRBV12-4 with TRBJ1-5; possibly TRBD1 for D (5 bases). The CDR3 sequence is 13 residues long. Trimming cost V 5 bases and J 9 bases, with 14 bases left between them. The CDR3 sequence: CASSRGGLWPQHF. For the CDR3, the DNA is TGTGCCAGCAGTCGCGGGGGATTGTGGCCCCAGCATTTT.

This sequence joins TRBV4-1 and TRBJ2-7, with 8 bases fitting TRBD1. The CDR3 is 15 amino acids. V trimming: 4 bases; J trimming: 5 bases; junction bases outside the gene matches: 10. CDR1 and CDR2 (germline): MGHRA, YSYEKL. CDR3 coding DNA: TGCGCCAGCAGCCTTTCGACAGGGGTGGGCAACGAGCAGTACTTC. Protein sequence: CASSLSTGVGNEQYF.

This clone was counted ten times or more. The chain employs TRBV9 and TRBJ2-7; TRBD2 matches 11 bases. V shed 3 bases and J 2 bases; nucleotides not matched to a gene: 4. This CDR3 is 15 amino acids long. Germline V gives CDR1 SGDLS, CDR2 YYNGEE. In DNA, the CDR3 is TGTGCCAGCAGCGCCTCTAGCGGGGGGACCTACGAGCAGTACTTC. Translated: CASSASSGGTYEQYF.

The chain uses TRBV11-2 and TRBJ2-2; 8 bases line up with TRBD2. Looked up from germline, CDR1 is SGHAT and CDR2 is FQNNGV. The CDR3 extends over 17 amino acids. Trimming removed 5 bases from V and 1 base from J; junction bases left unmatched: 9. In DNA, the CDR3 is TGTGCCAGCAGCCCCTTTCGGGGGGGCAGGAACACCGGGGAGCTGTTTTTT. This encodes CASSPFRGGRNTGELFF.

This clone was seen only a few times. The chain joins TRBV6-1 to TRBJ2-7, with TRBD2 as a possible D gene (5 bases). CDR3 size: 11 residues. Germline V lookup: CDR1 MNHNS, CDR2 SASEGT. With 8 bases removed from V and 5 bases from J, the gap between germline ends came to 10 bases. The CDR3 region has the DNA TGTGCCAGCCAACTAGACCACGAGCAGTACTTC. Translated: CASQLDHEQYF.

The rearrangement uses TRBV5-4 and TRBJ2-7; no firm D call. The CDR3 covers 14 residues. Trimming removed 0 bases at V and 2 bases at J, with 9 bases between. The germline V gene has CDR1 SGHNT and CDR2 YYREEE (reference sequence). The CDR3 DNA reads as TGTGCCAGCAGCTTGGCGGGTCTGACCTACGAGCAGTACTTC. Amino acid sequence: CASSLAGLTYEQYF.

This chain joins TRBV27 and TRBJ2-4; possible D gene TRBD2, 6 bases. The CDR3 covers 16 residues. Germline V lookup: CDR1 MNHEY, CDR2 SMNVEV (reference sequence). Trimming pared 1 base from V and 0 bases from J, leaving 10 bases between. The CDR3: CASSLWGGLAKNIQYF. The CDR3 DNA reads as TGTGCCAGCAGTTTATGGGGAGGACTAGCCAAAAACATTCAGTACTTC.

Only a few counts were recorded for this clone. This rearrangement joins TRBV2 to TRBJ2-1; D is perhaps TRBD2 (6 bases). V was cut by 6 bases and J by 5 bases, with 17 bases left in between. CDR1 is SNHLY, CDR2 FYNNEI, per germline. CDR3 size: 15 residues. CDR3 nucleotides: TGTGCCAGCAGCTTGCGCCGGGACTCAGACAATGAGCAGTTCTTC. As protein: CASSLRRDSDNEQFF.

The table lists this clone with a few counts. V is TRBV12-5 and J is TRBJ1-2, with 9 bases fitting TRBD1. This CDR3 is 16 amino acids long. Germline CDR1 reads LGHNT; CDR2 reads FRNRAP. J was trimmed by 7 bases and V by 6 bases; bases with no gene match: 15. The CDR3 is CASGNIVIGTGSGYTF. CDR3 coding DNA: TGTGCTAGTGGAAATATCGTTATAGGGACAGGGTCTGGCTACACCTTC.

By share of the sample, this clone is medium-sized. The CDR3 reads CASSERGRGDVNTEAFF. The CDR3 nucleotides are TGTGCCAGCAGTGAAAGGGGCAGGGGGGACGTGAACACTGAAGCTTTCTTT. V gene TRBV6-1 combines with J gene TRBJ1-1; 7 nucleotides line up with TRBD1. V shed 2 bases, J shed 0 bases, and the junction held 9 bases outside the gene matches. This CDR3 has 17 residues. Looked up from germline, CDR1 is MNHNS and CDR2 is SASEGT.

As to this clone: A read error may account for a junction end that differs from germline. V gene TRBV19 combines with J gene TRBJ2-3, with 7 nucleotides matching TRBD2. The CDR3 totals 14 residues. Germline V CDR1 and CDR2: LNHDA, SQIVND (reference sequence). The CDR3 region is CACSGLAETDTQYF. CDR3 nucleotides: TGTGCCTGTAGTGGCCTAGCGGAAACAGATACGCAGTATTTT.